Given below is one T cell receptor beta chain in context. V lost 5 bases to trimming and J lost 3 bases; unmatched junction nucleotides: 11. This CDR3 spans 16 amino acids. The germline V gene encodes CDR1 SGHTA and CDR2 FQGNSA. TCRdb's copy holds only in-frame clones and misses some; the assay was immunoSEQ multiplex PCR. The sample lists about 220,000 clones; 82% were seen once. This entry belongs to a study of blood T cell repertoires in COVID-19. Study at large: PBMCs, B-cell-depleted T cells, or T cells were the source of the cDNA or gDNA that made up the material.

The sequence came from a woman between 65 and 79 years old with COVID-19, enrolled during active disease. The material sequenced was peripheral blood. The chain employs TRBV7-2 and TRBJ1-2; 8 bases line up with TRBD1. The CDR3 reads CASSPTLGQGYYGYTF. CDR3 coding DNA: TGTGCCAGCAGCCCAACCCTCGGACAGGGCTACTATGGCTACACCTTC. Variable domain in full (rest from reference TRBV7-2 and TRBJ1-2): GAGVSQSPSNKVTEKGKDVELRCDPISGHTALYWYRQSLGQGLEFLIYFQGNSAPDKSGLPSDRFSAERTGGSVSTLTIQRTQQEDSAVYLCASSPTLGQGYYGYTFGSGTRLTVV.